One T cell receptor beta chain is described in this entry. This record belongs to a study of T cell changes during pregnancy in multiple sclerosis. TCRdb keeps only in-frame clones here, not all; method: immunoSEQ multiplex PCR. The sample consists of approximately 65,000 clones, under 95% of them appearing once. This CDR3 contains 14 residues. CDR1 is SGHDT, CDR2 YYEEEE, per germline. With 4 bases clipped from V and 6 bases from J, the junction kept 9 bases outside the gene matches. The sequencing used peripheral blood, collected in the third trimester of pregnancy. This chain uses TRBV5-6 with TRBJ2-7; the match to TRBD1 covers 8 bases. This clonotype was obtained from a female donor in good health, enrolled as a control in a pregnancy study. In DNA form, the CDR3 reads TGTGCCAGCAGCCCCGGACAGGGTTGGCGCGAGCAGTACTTC. Its translation: CASSPGQGWREQYF.